A single T cell receptor beta chain is shown here with its context. The sample comes from a study of PD-L1 blockade in urothelial cancer. As for the study in general: Males with bladder-origin urothelial cancer constituted about 85% of the roughly 29 patients. Blood was subjected to analysis at 3 weeks (second dose) and 6 weeks following treatment start.

The CDR3 is made up of 13 amino acids. Germline V gene sequence: CDR1 SGDLS, CDR2 YYNGEE. Trimming removed 2 bases at V and 9 bases at J, with 12 bases between. The assay was immunoSEQ multiplex PCR, and TCRdb's table has in-frame clones only and misses some. The table includes 83,000 or so clones, 83% detected once. The time point: peripheral blood 6 weeks after treatment start. Patients had urothelial carcinoma that was locally advanced or metastatic. Pretreatment and on-treatment samples were taken, numbering 1 to 8 per patient. This sequence was found in a man between 65 and 79 years old with urothelial cancer. Sequencing was performed on PBMCs, taken around atezolizumab (anti-PD-L1) treatment. J is TRBJ2-1 and V is TRBV9; TRBD1 is a possible D gene (6 bases). The CDR3 DNA is TGTGCCAGCAGCGTTACAGGGTTAGGTGAGCAGTTCTTC. It codes for CASSVTGLGEQFF.